These 10 T cell receptor beta chains came from one sample sequenced in a study of blood T cell repertoires in COVID-19. Using immunoSEQ multiplex PCR, the repertoire was profiled, and TCRdb retains in-frame clones only, with some absent. The sample includes 250,000 to 350,000 clones, more than 65% seen only once; the top ten take 15% to 18%. Sequencing was done on a sample of peripheral blood. The source is a person aged 65-85 years with COVID-19, enrolled during active disease.

The chain uses TRBV6-1 and TRBJ2-7; 12 bases are a match to TRBD2. The CDR3 runs 19 residues. V trimming: 3 bases; J trimming: 3 bases; junction bases outside the gene matches: 15. Germline V gene sequence: CDR1 MNHNS, CDR2 SASEGT. CDR3 in amino acids: CASSDATSGSLVRVYEQYF. The CDR3, as DNA: TGTGCCAGCAGTGACGCGACTAGCGGGAGTTTAGTTCGCGTCTACGAGCAGTACTTC.

V and J are TRBV7-2 and TRBJ2-7; 7 bases map to TRBD1. This CDR3 has 14 residues. J gave up 3 bases and V 5 bases, and 7 bases lay outside the gene matches. Germline values: CDR1 SGHTA, CDR2 FQGNSA. The CDR3 DNA reads TGTGCCAGCAGCACCCTCGACAGGGACTACGAGCAGTACTTC. Translating gives CASSTLDRDYEQYF.

This clone was seen ten or more times. The J gene is TRBJ1-2, the V gene TRBV5-1, with 7 nucleotides matching TRBD1. CDR3 size: 16 residues. Germline CDR1 SGHRS, CDR2 YFSETQ. After removal of 7 bases from V and 2 bases from J, the junction contained 14 bases not matched to a gene. CDR3 nucleotide sequence: TGCGCCAGCTATTCCCCGGGACAGACTGCAAACTATGGCTACACCTTC. Protein: CASYSPGQTANYGYTF.

This clone was detected once. The J gene is TRBJ2-6, the V gene TRBV5-1; TRBD1 aligns across 7 bases. V shed 4 bases, J shed 0 bases, and the junction held 7 bases outside the gene matches. Germline CDR1 and CDR2: SGHRS and YFSETQ. The CDR3 is 17 amino acids. Here the CDR3 reads CASSQRRDSSGANVLTF. The CDR3, as DNA: TGCGCCAGCAGCCAACGCCGGGACAGCTCTGGGGCCAACGTCCTGACTTTC.

This clone was counted at least ten times. The chain couples TRBV2 to TRBJ2-7; 7 bases fit TRBD1. The CDR3 sequence is 13 residues long. J lost 6 bases, V lost 4 bases, and 6 bases had no gene match. Germline CDR1 and CDR2: SNHLY and FYNNEI. DNA of the CDR3: TGTGCCAGCAGTGTAAGAGGGGGCGGCGAGCAGTACTTC. Its translation is CASSVRGGGEQYF.

The V and J genes are TRBV6-2 or TRBV6-3 and TRBJ2-7; 8 bases map to TRBD1. The CDR3 has 14 residues. Germline-derived CDR1 and CDR2 are MNHEY and SVGEGT. V gave up 5 bases and J gave up 5 bases; unmatched junction bases: 8. The CDR3: CASSKNDRGNEQYF. The DNA of the CDR3 is TGTGCCAGCAGTAAAAACGACAGGGGTAACGAGCAGTACTTC.

The DNA of the CDR3 is TGTGCCAGCAGCGTAGGCTCGACAGGGACCGGGGAGCTGTTTTTT. Protein sequence: CASSVGSTGTGELFF. The chain employs TRBV9 and TRBJ2-2, with 7 bases that match TRBD1. CDR3 length: 15 residues. Trimming cost V 0 bases and J 5 bases; bases outside gene matches: 4. CDR1 and CDR2 (germline): SGDLS, YYNGEE.

V and J are TRBV7-3 and TRBJ2-2; 8 bases agree with TRBD2. Germline V CDR1 and CDR2: SGHTA, FQGTGA. The CDR3 runs to 15 residues. Losses at the gene ends were 5 bases for V and 4 bases for J; bases not matched to a gene: 6. DNA for the CDR3: TGTGCCAGCAGCCCAGTAGCGGGGCGCACCGGGGAGCTGTTTTTT. Translation: CASSPVAGRTGELFF.

The V call is TRBV6-5, the J call TRBJ2-1; 8 bases align to TRBD1. Trimming at V came to 5 bases and at J to 6 bases, leaving 6 bases not matched to a gene. Germline lookup yields CDR1 MNHEY and CDR2 SVGAGI. This CDR3 comprises 14 residues. The CDR3 spells CASSTGGWGNEQFF. The CDR3 DNA reads TGTGCCAGCAGTACAGGGGGATGGGGCAATGAGCAGTTCTTC.

Note on this clone: Additional DNA sequences in this sample encode the identical CDR3. The chain joins TRBV30 to TRBJ1-3; D gene ambiguous. The V end was cut by 2 bases, the J end by 4 bases, with 9 bases between. Germline CDR1 reads GTSNPN; CDR2 reads SVGIG (reference sequence). CDR3 size: 13 residues. This CDR3 is CAWSLGRGNTIYF. The CDR3 DNA follows: TGTGCCTGGAGTCTGGGCCGAGGAAACACCATATATTTT.